Presented here are 23 T cell receptor beta chains from one specimen sequenced in a study of CD8 T cells in Susac syndrome. RNA, at roughly 0.45 to 1 ug, was reverse transcribed with random hexamers. TCRdb called the immunoSEQ multiplex PCR reads again in MiXCR, with one record for every CDR3 protein. This sample has just over 150,000 distinct CDR3 sequences, with about 94% found just once. Material for sequencing was CD8+ T cells from PBMCs. These TCRs come from a human donor with multiple sclerosis.

The chain recombines TRBV6-5 with TRBJ1-1; 10 bases line up with TRBD1. The V gene's germline CDR1 is MNHEY and CDR2 SVGAGI. This CDR3 has 14 residues. Germline trimming cut 2 bases from V and 3 bases from J; bases unmatched to any gene: 0. The CDR3 reads CASSYGTGDTEAFF. In nucleotides, the CDR3 is TGTGCCAGCAGTTACGGGACAGGGGACACTGAAGCTTTCTTT.

The chain uses TRBV15 and TRBJ1-1; D is possibly TRBD1 (6 bases). This CDR3 is 14 amino acids long. CDR1 and CDR2 (germline): LNHNV, YYDKDF (reference sequence). V shed 1 base and J shed 5 bases, with 11 bases lying between them. CDR3 nucleotides: TGTGCCACCAGCAGAGCAGGGGAAAGGACTGAAGCTTTCTTT. It specifies CATSRAGERTEAFF.

The chain's CDR3 is CASSDSGFGSPLHF. CDR3 sequence (DNA): TGTGCCAGCAGCGACAGCGGGTTTGGTTCACCCCTCCACTTT. The rearrangement uses TRBV13 and TRBJ1-6; D is possibly TRBD1 (5 bases). The CDR3 consists of 14 residues. Germline V gives CDR1 PRHDT, CDR2 FYEKMQ (reference sequence). V was cut by 5 bases and J by 9 bases, with 14 bases left in between.

The chain employs TRBV5-1 and TRBJ2-3; D is tentatively TRBD1 or TRBD2 (5 bases each). Trimming removed 0 bases at V and 6 bases at J, with 14 bases between. This CDR3 has 15 residues. Germline assignment: CDR1 SGHRS and CDR2 YFSETQ. The CDR3 loop is CASSLAGATTDTQYF. In DNA, the CDR3 is TGCGCCAGCAGCTTGGCCGGGGCCACCACGGATACGCAGTATTTT.

DNA of the CDR3: TGTGCCTGGAGTCACGGTGGGGACGAGCAGTACTTC. As protein: CAWSHGGDEQYF. The rearrangement links TRBV30 to TRBJ2-7; D not resolved. Germline V lookup: CDR1 GTSNPN, CDR2 SVGIG (reference sequence). Deletions cut 2 bases from V and 5 bases from J, with 10 bases between. This CDR3 region has 12 residues.

The chain carries TRBV5-4 and TRBJ2-7; D not certain. The ends were cut back, 0 bases at V and 6 bases at J, with 10 bases in the middle. CDR3 size: 13 residues. Germline assignment: CDR1 SGHNT and CDR2 YYREEE (reference sequence). CDR3: CASSLGSSGEQYF. The CDR3 DNA reads as TGTGCCAGCAGCTTGGGCAGCTCGGGCGAGCAGTACTTC. Full variable domain (outside the CDR3, taken from reference TRBV5-4 and TRBJ2-7): ETGVTQSPTHLIKTRGQQVTLRCSSQSGHNTVSWYQQALGQGPQFIFQYYREEENGRGNFPPRFSGLQFPNYSSELNVNALELDDSALYLCASSLGSSGEQYFGPGTRLTVT.

The CDR3 loop reads CASSQEASGGPNQETQYF. Here the CDR3 DNA reads TGTGCCAGCAGCCAAGAGGCTAGCGGGGGGCCCAACCAAGAGACCCAGTACTTC. This chain joins TRBV3-1 and TRBJ2-5, with 11 bases matching TRBD2. Germline V gives CDR1 LGHDT, CDR2 YNNKEL (reference sequence). The CDR3 is 18 amino acids. With 0 bases clipped from V and 0 bases from J, the junction kept 6 bases outside the gene matches.

This sequence joins TRBV27 and TRBJ2-1, with D possibly TRBD1 on 6 matching bases. This CDR3 is 14 amino acids long. CDR1 is MNHEY, CDR2 SMNVEV, per germline (reference sequence). Trimming shortened V by 3 bases and J by 7 bases, and 13 bases separated the two germline ends. Here the CDR3 reads CASSLGRGLNEQFF. The CDR3 DNA is TGTGCCAGCAGTTTGGGCAGGGGCTTGAATGAGCAGTTCTTC.

The chain uses TRBV15 and TRBJ1-1; 7 nucleotides line up with TRBD1. This CDR3 contains 13 residues. Germline CDR1 and CDR2: LNHNV and YYDKDF (reference sequence). Trimming at V came to 4 bases and at J to 8 bases, leaving 7 bases not matched to a gene. In DNA, the CDR3 is TGTGCCACCAGCATACACAGGGGAACCGAAGCTTTCTTT. This codes for CATSIHRGTEAFF.

CDR3 coding DNA: TGTGCCAGTGCGGCAGGGGGGCAGTTCTTC. Translating it yields CASAAGGQFF. This chain uses TRBV2 with TRBJ2-1; TRBD1 matches 7 bases. V dropped 9 bases and J dropped 12; count of bases not matched to a gene: 5. The CDR3 length is 10 residues. Germline CDR1 and CDR2: SNHLY and FYNNEI.

This chain connects TRBV20-1 to TRBJ2-1; weak D call: TRBD1 (6 bases). The germline CDR1 and CDR2 sequences are DFQATT and SNEGSKA (reference sequence). This CDR3 comprises 15 residues. The V end was cut by 3 bases, the J end by 8 bases, with 20 bases between. The CDR3 coding sequence is TGCAGTGCTAGTCCCCAAGGACAGCCGAGGGATGAGCAGTTCTTC. Encoded protein: CSASPQGQPRDEQFF.

Only one count was recorded for this clonotype. This chain's CDR3 is CASRIRTGGTEAFF. CDR3 DNA: TGTGCCAGCAGAATCAGGACAGGGGGGACTGAAGCTTTCTTT. The chain joins TRBV27 to TRBJ1-1, with 10 bases matching TRBD1. J was trimmed by 5 bases and V by 6 bases; bases with no gene match: 6. The CDR3 is 14 amino acids. Looked up from germline, CDR1 is MNHEY and CDR2 is SMNVEV (reference sequence).

The rearrangement uses TRBV14 and TRBJ2-7; 7 bases fit TRBD2. This CDR3 is built from 15 residues. V shed 0 bases, J shed 4 bases, and the junction held 6 bases outside the gene matches. CDR1 is SGHDN, CDR2 FVKESK, per germline. The CDR3 reads CASSQDYGGRYEQYF. CDR3 coding DNA: TGTGCCAGCAGCCAAGATTACGGGGGGAGGTACGAGCAGTACTTC.

The V gene is TRBV7-9, the J gene TRBJ2-5; D ambiguous. Germline V gene data show CDR1 as SEHNR and CDR2 as FQNEAQ (reference sequence). The V end was cut by 5 bases, the J end by 4 bases, with 8 bases between. The CDR3 sequence is 12 residues long. This chain's CDR3 is CASSRERETQYF. DNA for the CDR3: TGTGCCAGCAGCCGAGAAAGAGAGACCCAGTACTTC. The complete variable domain, with remaining parts taken from reference TRBV7-9 and TRBJ2-5, reads DTGVSQNPRHKITKRGQNVTFRCDPISEHNRLYWYRQTLGQGPEFLTYFQNEAQLEKSRLLSDRFSAERPKGSFSTLEIQRTEQGDSAMYLCASSRERETQYFGPGTRLLVL.

Details on this clonotype: The junction departs from the called germline gene at one end, perhaps through a read error. The CDR3 loop is CASSLGGNSPLHF. In DNA form, the CDR3 reads TGTGCCAGCAGTTTGGGTGGGAATTCACCCCTCCACTTT. This rearrangement joins TRBV5-6 to TRBJ1-6; D gene unclear. This CDR3 is 13 amino acids long. Looked up from germline, CDR1 is SGHDT and CDR2 is YYEEEE.

This rearrangement joins TRBV10-3 to TRBJ2-7, with a weak D call TRBD2 (6 bases). Germline CDR1 is ENHRY and CDR2 is SYGVKD. Deletions cut 6 bases from V and 6 bases from J, with 15 bases between. CDR3 size: 13 residues. The CDR3 reads CAISPLGGGEQYF. CDR3 coding DNA: TGTGCCATCAGCCCTTTGGGGGGTGGCGAGCAGTACTTC.

The chain couples TRBV20-1 to TRBJ2-5, with D possibly matching TRBD1 (6 bases). Germline CDR1 and CDR2: DFQATT and SNEGSKA (reference sequence). The V and J ends lost 7 bases and 2 bases respectively, with 17 bases between them. The CDR3 consists of 14 residues. CDR3 residues: CSVPWTDEQETQYF. Here the CDR3 DNA reads TGCAGTGTCCCGTGGACAGATGAACAAGAGACCCAGTACTTC.

V is TRBV9 and J is TRBJ1-2; D not certain. This CDR3 is built from 10 residues. CDR1 and CDR2 from the germline V gene are SGDLS and YYNGEE. Trimming took 5 bases from V and 7 from J, leaving 6 bases between them. The DNA of the CDR3 is TGTGCCAGCAGTCGGATTGGCTACACCTTC. Translation gives CASSRIGYTF. Variable domain in full (rest from reference TRBV9 and TRBJ1-2): DSGVTQTPKHLITATGQRVTLRCSPRSGDLSVYWYQQSLDQGLQFLIQYYNGEERAKGNILERFSAQQFPDLHSELNLSSLELGDSALYFCASSRIGYTFGSGTRLTVV.

CDR3 sequence: CASGLVRLRVQGGYNEQFF. CDR3 sequence (DNA): TGTGCTAGTGGTTTGGTAAGGCTACGGGTCCAGGGGGGGTACAATGAGCAGTTCTTC. The chain has TRBV12-5 and TRBJ2-1; the D call may be TRBD1 or TRBD2 (7 bases each). From germline, CDR1 is LGHNT and CDR2 FRNRAP. The V end was cut by 0 bases, the J end by 4 bases, with 22 bases between. This CDR3 contains 19 residues.

The chain has TRBV9 and TRBJ1-2, with a tentative D call TRBD1 (5 bases). V was pared by 5 bases and J by 6 bases, with 14 bases between. The CDR3 contains 13 residues. The germline V gene has CDR1 SGDLS and CDR2 YYNGEE. CDR3: CASSDGGPHGYTF. CDR3 DNA: TGTGCCAGCAGTGATGGGGGACCGCATGGCTACACCTTC.

This chain connects TRBV12-3 or TRBV12-4 to TRBJ2-1; D uncertain. The length of the CDR3 is 15 residues. Trimming removed 5 bases at V and 8 bases at J, with 19 bases between. The CDR3 DNA is TGTGCCAGCAGTCCCGATCGGGTAGCTTACGATGAGCAGTTCTTC. It yields the protein CASSPDRVAYDEQFF.

J is TRBJ2-1 and V is TRBV9; D uncertain. V was pared by 0 bases and J by 4 bases, with 2 bases between. Germline V gene lookup returns CDR1 SGDLS and CDR2 YYNGEE. The CDR3 has 12 amino acids. The CDR3 sequence: CASSVDYNEQFF. In nucleotides, the CDR3 is TGTGCCAGCAGCGTAGATTACAATGAGCAGTTCTTC. Drawing the rest from reference TRBV9 and TRBJ2-1, the complete variable domain is DSGVTQTPKHLITATGQRVTLRCSPRSGDLSVYWYQQSLDQGLQFLIQYYNGEERAKGNILERFSAQQFPDLHSELNLSSLELGDSALYFCASSVDYNEQFFGPGTRLTVL.

This chain connects TRBV27 to TRBJ2-7; D is perhaps TRBD1 (7 bases). The CDR3 runs to 14 residues. The V gene lost 4 bases and the J gene lost 3 bases, with 13 bases spanning the gap. Germline V CDR1 and CDR2: MNHEY, SMNVEV (reference sequence). The CDR3 is CASSSGGRFYEQYF. The DNA for the CDR3 is TGTGCCAGCAGTTCAGGGGGGCGGTTCTACGAGCAGTACTTC.